The rows below give T cell receptor beta chains drawn from one sample of a study of T cells in Graves' hyperthyroidism and ophthalmopathy. TCRdb reanalysed the multiplex PCR reads using MiXCR and keeps one entry per CDR3 protein. The profile shows 600,000 to 750,000 distinct CDR3 sequences, 15% to 20% of them singletons. Specimen: blood. These receptors were obtained from a man aged 50 to 59 with Graves' hyperthyroidism. The CDR3 runs from the conserved cysteine through the conserved F or W. The D gene is left open where the match is weak. Expanded clones are given a class, and other clones once, few, many or no size at all.

d_call	clone_size	v_call	j_call	cdr3_aa	cdr3_nt
.	.	TRBV10-2	TRBJ1-1	CASSDSMNTEAFF	TGCGCCAGCAGTGATAGTATGAACACTGAAGCTTTCTTT
TRBD1	.	TRBV5-1	TRBJ2-3	CASSLEDRVTDTQYF	TGCGCCAGCAGCTTGGAGGACAGGGTAACAGATACGCAGTATTTT
.	.	TRBV11-2	TRBJ1-1	CASSPRASGTEAFF	TGTGCCAGCAGCCCGAGGGCGAGTGGCACTGAAGCTTTCTTT
.	.	TRBV5-6	TRBJ2-7	CASSFLDLEQYF	TGTGCCAGCAGCTTCCTAGACCTCGAGCAGTACTTC
.	many	TRBV5-1	TRBJ2-2	CASSWSGNTGELFF	TGCGCCAGCAGCTGGAGTGGGAACACCGGGGAGCTGTTTTTT
TRBD2	many	TRBV10-3	TRBJ2-3	CAISESKLAGVPDTQYF	TGTGCCATCAGTGAGTCGAAGCTAGCGGGAGTCCCAGATACGCAGTATTTT
TRBD2	.	TRBV20-1	TRBJ2-7	CSASWGGYEQYF	TGCAGTGCTAGTTGGGGGGGCTACGAGCAGTACTTC
.	many	TRBV11-1	TRBJ2-6	CASSLGSSGANVLTF	TGTGCCAGCAGCTTAGGATCCTCTGGGGCCAACGTCCTGACTTTC
TRBD2	.	TRBV4-1	TRBJ2-1	CASSHGSGTNRNEQFF	TGCGCCAGCAGCCACGGTAGCGGGACCAACCGGAATGAGCAGTTCTTC
TRBD1	few	TRBV11-2	TRBJ1-2	CASSSLTRDRNGYTF	TGTGCCAGCAGCAGCTTGACGCGGGACAGGAACGGCTACACCTTC
.	once	TRBV7-2	TRBJ1-3	CASSSLGRNTIYF	TGTGCCAGCAGCTCCCTCGGGCGAAACACCATATATTTT
TRBD1	few	TRBV7-2	TRBJ2-2	CASSGNEGAGTGELFF	TGTGCCAGCAGCGGGAATGAGGGGGCGGGCACCGGGGAGCTGTTTTTT
TRBD2	.	TRBV19	TRBJ2-1	CASGIAGGSYNEQFF	TGTGCCAGTGGTATAGCGGGAGGCTCCTACAATGAGCAGTTCTTC
.	many	TRBV7-3	TRBJ2-5	CASSQNSTGRFETQYF	TGTGCCAGCAGCCAGAATTCCACAGGGAGGTTCGAGACCCAGTACTTC
TRBD1	.	TRBV19	TRBJ2-3	CASSSRSGTGTDTQYF	TGTGCCAGTAGTTCCAGATCCGGGACAGGCACAGATACGCAGTATTTT
.	many	TRBV11-1	TRBJ1-1	CASRRNSQAFF	TGTGCCAGCAGGCGAAACAGTCAAGCTTTCTTT
.	.	TRBV29-1	TRBJ2-1	CSVEGNGDEQFF	TGCAGCGTTGAAGGTAACGGTGATGAGCAGTTCTTC
.	.	TRBV6-2/TRBV6-3	TRBJ2-5	CASSYPDTQETQYF	TGTGCCAGCAGTTACCCGGACACACAAGAGACCCAGTACTTC
.	few	TRBV20-1	TRBJ1-5	CSAARVRQPQHF	TGCAGTGCTGCGAGGGTTCGTCAGCCCCAGCATTTT
TRBD1	many	TRBV29-1	TRBJ2-7	CSVRDRGSETHF	TGCAGCGTTCGGGACAGGGGTTCCGAAACCCACTTC
.	.	TRBV2	TRBJ1-1	CASSGPFRGTEAFF	TGTGCCAGCAGTGGACCCTTTAGAGGGACTGAAGCTTTCTTT
TRBD2	.	TRBV20-1	TRBJ2-5	CSARSRLAQETQYF	TGCAGTGCTAGATCAAGACTAGCCCAAGAGACCCAGTACTTC
TRBD2	.	TRBV20-1	TRBJ2-1	CSARRGRWMNEQFF	TGCAGTGCTAGACGCGGGAGATGGATGAATGAGCAGTTCTTC
.	many	TRBV5-1	TRBJ1-1	CASSYGTNTEAFF	TGCGCCAGCAGCTACGGGACGAACACTGAAGCTTTCTTT
.	many	TRBV28	TRBJ2-1	CASSLWGGEQFF	TGTGCCAGCAGTTTATGGGGAGGTGAGCAGTTCTTC
TRBD1	few	TRBV20-1	TRBJ1-2	CSASSPKSGGYGYTF	TGCAGTGCTAGCTCACCTAAGTCAGGGGGCTATGGCTACACCTTC
TRBD2	many	TRBV25-1	TRBJ2-1	CASMAGGSYNEQFF	TGTGCCAGCATGGCCGGGGGGTCCTACAATGAGCAGTTCTTC
TRBD1	many	TRBV7-9	TRBJ1-2	CASSLPTGGGGYTF	TGTGCCAGCAGCCTACCTACAGGGGGCGGTGGCTACACCTTC
.	few	TRBV28	TRBJ2-7	CASNRDLASYEQYF	TGTGCCAGCAACCGGGACTTGGCTTCCTACGAGCAGTACTTC
.	.	TRBV28	TRBJ2-2	CASSLRKGGGSTGELFF	TGTGCCAGCAGTTTGCGCAAAGGGGGAGGTAGCACCGGGGAGCTGTTTTTT
TRBD2	few	TRBV27	TRBJ2-7	CASSSLTTSGASNEQYF	TGTGCCAGCAGTTCCCTGACTACTAGCGGGGCCTCCAACGAGCAGTACTTC
TRBD2	.	TRBV7-9	TRBJ2-2	CASSSLRGTSGSTGELFF	TGTGCCAGCAGCTCCCTCCGAGGGACTAGCGGGAGTACCGGGGAGCTGTTTTTT
.	.	TRBV19	TRBJ1-1	CASSIYMNTEAFF	TGTGCCAGTAGTATTTATATGAACACTGAAGCTTTCTTT
.	many	TRBV7-2	TRBJ1-3	CASSLGPGLSGNTIYF	TGTGCCAGCAGCTTAGGACCGGGACTCTCTGGAAACACCATATATTTT
.	many	TRBV7-2	TRBJ2-3	CASSLGFGSTDTQYF	TGTGCCAGCAGCTTAGGTTTTGGTAGCACAGATACGCAGTATTTT
.	many	TRBV13	TRBJ1-2	CASSLEGVNGYTF	TGTGCCAGCAGCTTAGAGGGAGTCAACGGCTACACCTTC
TRBD2	many	TRBV2	TRBJ2-1	CASSIRGLAGLVSDNEQFF	TGTGCCAGCAGTATTAGGGGACTAGCGGGATTGGTGTCTGACAATGAGCAGTTCTTC
.	once	TRBV5-8	TRBJ1-4	CASSTPDRRTNEKLFF	TGTGCCAGCAGCACCCCAGACAGAAGAACTAATGAAAAACTGTTTTTT
TRBD1	.	TRBV5-6	TRBJ2-3	CASRRGLISSTDTQYF	TGTGCCAGCCGTAGGGGGCTGATATCTAGCACAGATACGCAGTATTTT
.	many	TRBV24-1	TRBJ1-1	CATSSIGTEAFF	TGTGCCACCAGTTCTATAGGGACTGAAGCTTTCTTT
TRBD1	.	TRBV28	TRBJ1-1	CASSLFVGGQLAEAFF	TGTGCCAGCAGTTTATTTGTGGGGGGACAGTTGGCTGAAGCTTTCTTT
.	few	TRBV7-6	TRBJ2-7	CASSLTHNYEQYF	TGTGCCAGCAGCTTAACACATAACTACGAGCAGTACTTC
.	.	TRBV11-1	TRBJ1-1	CASSFNDRIAEAFF	TGTGCCAGCAGCTTCAACGACAGGATCGCTGAAGCTTTCTTT
TRBD1	.	TRBV19	TRBJ1-5	CASADQGQGSNQPQHF	TGTGCCAGTGCAGACCAGGGACAGGGGAGCAATCAGCCCCAGCATTTT
TRBD2	.	TRBV19	TRBJ2-3	CASSFRTSGGEDTQYF	TGTGCCAGTAGTTTCCGGACTAGCGGAGGGGAAGATACGCAGTATTTT
TRBD2	many	TRBV28	TRBJ2-1	CASSLGLALNEQFF	TGTGCCAGCAGTTTAGGACTAGCCCTAAATGAGCAGTTCTTC
TRBD1	many	TRBV12-3/TRBV12-4	TRBJ1-5	CASRDRERQPQHF	TGTGCCAGCAGGGACAGGGAGCGGCAGCCCCAGCATTTT
TRBD2	.	TRBV12-3/TRBV12-4	TRBJ2-2	CASRYSGTNTGELFF	TGTGCCAGCAGATATAGCGGGACGAACACCGGGGAGCTGTTTTTT
.	.	TRBV4-3	TRBJ2-7	CASSYDRPSSYVQYF	TGCGCCAGCAGTTACGACAGGCCGAGCTCCTACGTGCAGTACTTC
TRBD1	.	TRBV2	TRBJ1-5	CASRKTGRSQPQHF	TGTGCCAGCAGAAAGACAGGGAGGAGTCAGCCCCAGCATTTT
TRBD2	few	TRBV19	TRBJ2-7	CASSTGLANEQYF	TGTGCCAGTAGTACGGGACTAGCGAACGAGCAGTACTTC
.	many	TRBV29-1	TRBJ1-1	CSVGGGYTEAFF	TGCAGCGTTGGAGGGGGGTACACTGAAGCTTTCTTT
TRBD2	many	TRBV12-3/TRBV12-4	TRBJ2-1	CASSPLAGVRAGSYNEQFF	TGTGCCAGCAGTCCCCTAGCGGGAGTCAGAGCTGGGTCCTACAATGAGCAGTTCTTC
TRBD2	many	TRBV7-9	TRBJ2-5	CASSFLMGAGEETQYF	TGTGCCAGCAGCTTCCTAATGGGAGCGGGAGAAGAGACCCAGTACTTC
.	.	TRBV28	TRBJ2-1	CATLLSRGRNEQFF	TGTGCCACCCTCTTAAGTCGGGGGAGGAATGAGCAGTTCTTC
.	.	TRBV20-1	TRBJ1-5	CSEKPGPNQPQHF	TGCAGTGAAAAACCGGGCCCCAATCAGCCCCAGCATTTT